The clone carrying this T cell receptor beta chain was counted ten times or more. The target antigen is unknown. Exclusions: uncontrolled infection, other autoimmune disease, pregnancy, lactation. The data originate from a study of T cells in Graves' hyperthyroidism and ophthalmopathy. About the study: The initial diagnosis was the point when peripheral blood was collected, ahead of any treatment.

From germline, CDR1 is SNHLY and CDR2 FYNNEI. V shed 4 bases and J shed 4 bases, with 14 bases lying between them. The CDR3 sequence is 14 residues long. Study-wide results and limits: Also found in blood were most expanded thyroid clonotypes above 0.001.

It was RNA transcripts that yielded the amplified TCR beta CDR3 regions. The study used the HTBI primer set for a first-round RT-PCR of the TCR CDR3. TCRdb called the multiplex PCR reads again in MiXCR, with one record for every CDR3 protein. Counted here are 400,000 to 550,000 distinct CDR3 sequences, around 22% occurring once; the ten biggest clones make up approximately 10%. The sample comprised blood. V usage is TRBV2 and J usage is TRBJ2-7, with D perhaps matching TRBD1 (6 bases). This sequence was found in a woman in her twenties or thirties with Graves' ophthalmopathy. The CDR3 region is CASSVSGAFYEQYF. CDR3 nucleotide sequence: TGTGCCAGCAGTGTATCAGGGGCGTTTTACGAGCAGTACTTC.